This is a list of T cell receptor beta chains from one sample in a study of blood T cells in healthy people across ages. From the 5' RACE reads, TCRdb called clonotypes with MiXCR, one entry per CDR3 protein. The sample has 1,500,000 or so distinct CDR3 sequences, roughly 43% seen once. The specimen sequenced was blood. The receptors were gathered from a woman between 18 and 30 years old in good health. CDR3s include the opening cysteine and the closing phenylalanine or tryptophan.

cdr3_length: 16; j_call: TRBJ2-7; v_call: TRBV7-2; cdr3_aa: CASSLGSTVGLYEQYF
cdr3_length: 15; j_call: TRBJ2-7; v_call: TRBV3-1; cdr3_aa: CASSLGENAYNEQYF
cdr3_length: 15; j_call: TRBJ2-1; v_call: TRBV6-6; cdr3_aa: CASRRSGTGYNEQFF
cdr3_length: 15; j_call: TRBJ2-3; v_call: TRBV4-3; cdr3_aa: CASSRGPSVTDTQYF
cdr3_length: 15; j_call: TRBJ2-1; v_call: TRBV30; cdr3_aa: CAWSGGTSGFGEQFF
cdr3_length: 15; j_call: TRBJ1-1; v_call: TRBV11-2; cdr3_aa: CASSPTPTVNTEAFF
cdr3_length: 15; j_call: TRBJ2-7; v_call: TRBV20-1; cdr3_aa: CSAGVGGSFAYEQYF
cdr3_length: 14; j_call: .; v_call: TRBV6-5; cdr3_aa: CASSYDGSYNEQYF
cdr3_length: 15; j_call: TRBJ2-1; v_call: TRBV10-3; cdr3_aa: CAISETASGDNEQFF
cdr3_length: 12; j_call: TRBJ1-1; v_call: TRBV9; cdr3_aa: CASSGLRPEAFF
cdr3_length: 15; j_call: TRBJ1-6; v_call: TRBV6-5; cdr3_aa: CASRIRGARNSPLHF
cdr3_length: 13; j_call: TRBJ2-7; v_call: TRBV20-1; cdr3_aa: CSARDISQYEQYF
cdr3_length: 16; j_call: TRBJ2-7; v_call: TRBV3-1; cdr3_aa: CASSQDQGGFAYEQYF
cdr3_length: 14; j_call: TRBJ1-2; v_call: TRBV5-1; cdr3_aa: CASSLDQGVYGYTF
cdr3_length: 15; j_call: TRBJ2-1; v_call: TRBV7-2; cdr3_aa: CASSLQGPAYNEQFF
cdr3_length: 14; j_call: TRBJ1-2; v_call: TRBV7-9; cdr3_aa: CASSVTTGADGYTF
cdr3_length: 14; j_call: TRBJ2-7; v_call: TRBV12-3/TRBV12-4; cdr3_aa: CASTLQDRPYEQYF
cdr3_length: 14; j_call: TRBJ1-1; v_call: TRBV7-9; cdr3_aa: CASSSRAGNTEAFF
cdr3_length: 16; j_call: .; v_call: TRBV4-3; cdr3_aa: CASSQTLAGDYNEQYF
cdr3_length: 13; j_call: TRBJ1-5; v_call: TRBV27; cdr3_aa: CASRKTANQPQHF
cdr3_length: 14; j_call: TRBJ2-3; v_call: TRBV12-3/TRBV12-4; cdr3_aa: CASSQLAGGDTQYF
cdr3_length: 16; j_call: TRBJ2-1; v_call: TRBV3-1; cdr3_aa: CASSQDKGQGTDEQFF
cdr3_length: 13; j_call: TRBJ2-5; v_call: TRBV4-1; cdr3_aa: CASSQVLRETQYF
cdr3_length: 17; j_call: TRBJ2-3; v_call: TRBV12-3/TRBV12-4; cdr3_aa: CASSSTGGPRGTDTQYF
cdr3_length: 16; j_call: TRBJ1-2; v_call: TRBV4-1; cdr3_aa: CASSQVVSVPKEGYTF